This T cell receptor (beta chain) was recovered during a study of blood T cell repertoires in COVID-19. At the level of the study: Either two negative PCRs, clearance, or symptom resolution qualified Cohort 3 donors as recovered. PBMCs, B-cell-depleted T cells, or T cells were the source of the cDNA or gDNA that made up the material.

TCRdb's copy holds only in-frame clones and misses some; the assay was immunoSEQ multiplex PCR. Among 400,000 or so clones listed, about 90% were seen once. The germline V and J ends were trimmed by 4 bases and 1 base, with 16 bases remaining between them. Germline V gives CDR1 MGHRA, CDR2 YSYEKL. The CDR3 loop spans 16 amino acids. Individuals aged about 18 to 90 years were recruited from some 26 US areas. Which cohort a participant joined came from the clinical history participants gave. Sequenced: PBMCs or T cells enriched from blood (not recorded which). The source is a man aged 35 to 55 in a cohort exposed to, infected with or recovered from COVID-19 (not recorded which). The chain links TRBV4-1 to TRBJ1-1; D is perhaps TRBD1 (5 bases). The CDR3 nucleotides are TGCGCCAGCAGCCCAACCTCCGGGACTGCGAACACTGAAGCTTTCTTT. Amino acid sequence: CASSPTSGTANTEAFF.